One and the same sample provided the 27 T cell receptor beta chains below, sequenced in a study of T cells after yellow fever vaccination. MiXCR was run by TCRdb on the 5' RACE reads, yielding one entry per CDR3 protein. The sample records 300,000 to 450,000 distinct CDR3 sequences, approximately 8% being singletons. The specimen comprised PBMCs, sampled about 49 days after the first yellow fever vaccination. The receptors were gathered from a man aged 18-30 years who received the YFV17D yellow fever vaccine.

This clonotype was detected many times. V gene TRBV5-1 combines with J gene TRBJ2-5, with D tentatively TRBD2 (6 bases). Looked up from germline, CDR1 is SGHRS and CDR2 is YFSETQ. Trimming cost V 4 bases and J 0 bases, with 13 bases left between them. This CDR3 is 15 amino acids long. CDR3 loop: CASSTNRDYQETQYF. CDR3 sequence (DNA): TGCGCCAGCAGCACTAACCGGGACTACCAAGAGACCCAGTACTTC.

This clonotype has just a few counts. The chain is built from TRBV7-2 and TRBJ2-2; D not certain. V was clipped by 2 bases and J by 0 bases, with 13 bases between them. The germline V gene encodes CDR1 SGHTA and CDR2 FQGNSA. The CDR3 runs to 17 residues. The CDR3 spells CASSLTPGSTNTGELFF. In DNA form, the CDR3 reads TGTGCCAGCAGCTTAACACCAGGTTCTACGAACACCGGGGAGCTGTTTTTT.

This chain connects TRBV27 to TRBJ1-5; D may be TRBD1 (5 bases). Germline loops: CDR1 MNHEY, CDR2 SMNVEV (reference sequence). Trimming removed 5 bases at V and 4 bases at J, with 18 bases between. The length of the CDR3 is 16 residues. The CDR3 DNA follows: TGTGCCAGCAGTCCTAGGGGAGGGGCCGGGAATCAGCCCCAGCATTTT. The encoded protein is CASSPRGGAGNQPQHF.

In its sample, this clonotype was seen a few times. The CDR3 loop reads CASSLINGNEQFF. CDR3 nucleotide sequence: TGTGCCAGCAGTTTGATTAACGGCAATGAGCAGTTCTTC. The chain combines TRBV12-3 or TRBV12-4 with TRBJ2-1; D call uncertain. V was pared by 3 bases and J by 6 bases, with 9 bases between. The CDR3 sequence is 13 residues long.

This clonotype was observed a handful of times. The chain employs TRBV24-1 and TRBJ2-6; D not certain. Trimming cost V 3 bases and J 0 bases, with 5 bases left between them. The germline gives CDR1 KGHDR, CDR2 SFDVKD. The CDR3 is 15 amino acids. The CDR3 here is CATSDQYSGANVLTF. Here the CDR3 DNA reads TGTGCCACCAGTGATCAGTACTCTGGGGCCAACGTCCTGACTTTC.

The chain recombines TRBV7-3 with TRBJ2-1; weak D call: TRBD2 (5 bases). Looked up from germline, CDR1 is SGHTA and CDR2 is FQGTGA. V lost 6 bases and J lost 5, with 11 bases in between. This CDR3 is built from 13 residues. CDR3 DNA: TGTGCCAGCAGGGTAAGCGGCCACAATGAGCAGTTCTTC. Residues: CASRVSGHNEQFF.

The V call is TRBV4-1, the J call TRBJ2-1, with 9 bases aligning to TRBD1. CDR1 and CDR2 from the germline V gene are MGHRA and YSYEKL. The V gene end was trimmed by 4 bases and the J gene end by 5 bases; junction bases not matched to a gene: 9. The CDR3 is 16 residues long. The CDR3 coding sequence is TGCGCCAGCAGCCCCTTAACAGGGGGCAGGAACAATGAGCAGTTCTTC. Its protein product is CASSPLTGGRNNEQFF.

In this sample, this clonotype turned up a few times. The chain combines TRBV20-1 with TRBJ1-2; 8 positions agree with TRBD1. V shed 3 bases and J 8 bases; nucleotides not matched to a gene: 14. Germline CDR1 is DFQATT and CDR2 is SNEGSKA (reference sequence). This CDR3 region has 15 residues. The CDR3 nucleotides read TGCAGTGCTAGCCTATCTCCTACAGGGGGGGACGGCTACACCTTC. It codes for CSASLSPTGGDGYTF.

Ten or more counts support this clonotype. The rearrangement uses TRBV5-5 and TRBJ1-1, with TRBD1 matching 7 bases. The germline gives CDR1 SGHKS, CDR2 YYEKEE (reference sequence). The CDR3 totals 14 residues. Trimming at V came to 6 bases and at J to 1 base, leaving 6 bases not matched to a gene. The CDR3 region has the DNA TGTGCCAGCACCTTAGACAGGGCGAACACTGAAGCTTTCTTT. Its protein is CASTLDRANTEAFF.

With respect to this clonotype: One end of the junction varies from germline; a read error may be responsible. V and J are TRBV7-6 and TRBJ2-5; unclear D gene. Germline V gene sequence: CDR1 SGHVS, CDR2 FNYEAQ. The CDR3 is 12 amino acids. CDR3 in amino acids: CASSALLENQYF. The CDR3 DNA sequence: TGTGCCAGCAGCGCCCTATTAGAGAACCAGTACTTC.

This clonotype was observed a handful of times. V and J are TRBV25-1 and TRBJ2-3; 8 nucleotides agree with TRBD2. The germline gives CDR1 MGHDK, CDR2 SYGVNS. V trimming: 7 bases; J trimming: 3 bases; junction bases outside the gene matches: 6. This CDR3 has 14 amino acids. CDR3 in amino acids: CASTGRVWTDTQYF. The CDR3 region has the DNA TGTGCCAGCACCGGGAGGGTTTGGACAGATACGCAGTATTTT.

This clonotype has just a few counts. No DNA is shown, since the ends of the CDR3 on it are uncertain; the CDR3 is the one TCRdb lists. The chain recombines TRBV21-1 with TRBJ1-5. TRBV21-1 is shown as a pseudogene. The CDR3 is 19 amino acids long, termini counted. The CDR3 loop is CASRYFGMGSSFSNQPQHF.

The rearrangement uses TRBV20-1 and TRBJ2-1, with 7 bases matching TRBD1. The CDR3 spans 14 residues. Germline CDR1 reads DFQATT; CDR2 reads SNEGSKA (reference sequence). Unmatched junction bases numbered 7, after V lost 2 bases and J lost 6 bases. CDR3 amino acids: CSARLPTGFNEQFF. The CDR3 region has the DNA TGCAGTGCTAGACTCCCGACAGGGTTCAATGAGCAGTTCTTC.

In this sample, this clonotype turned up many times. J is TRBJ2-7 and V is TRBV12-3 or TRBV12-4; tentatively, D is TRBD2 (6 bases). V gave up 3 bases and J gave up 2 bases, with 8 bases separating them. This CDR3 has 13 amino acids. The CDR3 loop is CASSLGLTYEQYF. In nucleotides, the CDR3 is TGTGCCAGCAGTTTGGGACTGACCTACGAGCAGTACTTC.

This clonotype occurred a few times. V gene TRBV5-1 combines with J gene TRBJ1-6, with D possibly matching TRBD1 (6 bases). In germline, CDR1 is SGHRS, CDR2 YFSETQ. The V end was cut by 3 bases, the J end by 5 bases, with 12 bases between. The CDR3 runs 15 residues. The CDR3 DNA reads TGCGCCAGCAGCTCCACGACAGGTGATAATTCACCCCTCCACTTT. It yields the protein CASSSTTGDNSPLHF.

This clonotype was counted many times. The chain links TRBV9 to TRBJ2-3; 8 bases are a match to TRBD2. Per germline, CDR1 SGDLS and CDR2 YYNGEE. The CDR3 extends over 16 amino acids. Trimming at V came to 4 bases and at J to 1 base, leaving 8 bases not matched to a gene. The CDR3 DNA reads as TGTGCCAGCAGCCCGAGGTGGCGGGGGGGCACAGATACGCAGTATTTT. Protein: CASSPRWRGGTDTQYF.

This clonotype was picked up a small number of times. As DNA, the CDR3 is TGTGCCAGCAGTTACGGACTTAGATACGAGCAGTACTTC. This sequence encodes CASSYGLRYEQYF. The chain uses TRBV6-6 and TRBJ2-7; D is possibly TRBD2 (5 bases). V lost 2 bases to trimming and J lost 4 bases, with 9 bases between them. Germline lookup yields CDR1 MNHNY and CDR2 SVGAGI (reference sequence). The CDR3 length is 13 residues.

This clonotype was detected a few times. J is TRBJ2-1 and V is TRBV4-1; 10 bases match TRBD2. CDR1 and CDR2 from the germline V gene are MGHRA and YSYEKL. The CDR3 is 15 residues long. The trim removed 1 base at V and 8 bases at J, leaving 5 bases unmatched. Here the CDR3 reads CASSQVLAGKDEQFF. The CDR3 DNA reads TGCGCCAGCAGCCAAGTACTAGCGGGGAAGGATGAGCAGTTCTTC.

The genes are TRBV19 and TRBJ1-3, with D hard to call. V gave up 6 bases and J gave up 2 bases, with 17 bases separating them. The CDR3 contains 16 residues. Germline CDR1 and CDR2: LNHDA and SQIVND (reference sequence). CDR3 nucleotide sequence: TGTGCCAGTAGCCCAATCGGGGAACCGGCTGGAAACACCATATATTTT. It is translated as CASSPIGEPAGNTIYF.

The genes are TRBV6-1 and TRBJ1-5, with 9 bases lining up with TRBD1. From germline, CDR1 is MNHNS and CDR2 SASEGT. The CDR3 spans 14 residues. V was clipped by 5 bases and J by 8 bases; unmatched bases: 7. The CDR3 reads CASSLMTGGEPQHF. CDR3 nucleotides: TGTGCCAGCAGTCTGATGACAGGGGGGGAGCCCCAGCATTTT.

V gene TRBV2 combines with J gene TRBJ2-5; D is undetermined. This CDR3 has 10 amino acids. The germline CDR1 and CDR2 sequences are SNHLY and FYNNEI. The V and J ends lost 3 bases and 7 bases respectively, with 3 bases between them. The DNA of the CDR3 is TGTGCCAGCAGTGACGGGACCCAGTACTTC. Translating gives CASSDGTQYF.

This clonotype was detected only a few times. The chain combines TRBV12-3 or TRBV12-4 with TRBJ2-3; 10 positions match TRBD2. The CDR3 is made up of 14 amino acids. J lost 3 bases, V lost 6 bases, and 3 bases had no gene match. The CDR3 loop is CASSRTSGTDTQYF. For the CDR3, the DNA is TGTGCCAGCAGCCGGACTAGCGGTACAGATACGCAGTATTTT.

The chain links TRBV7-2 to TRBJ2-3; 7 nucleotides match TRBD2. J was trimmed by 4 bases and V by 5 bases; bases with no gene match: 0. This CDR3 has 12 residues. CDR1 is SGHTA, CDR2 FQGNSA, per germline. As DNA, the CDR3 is TGTGCCAGCAGCCGGGGGGCAGATACGCAGTATTTT. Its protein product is CASSRGADTQYF.

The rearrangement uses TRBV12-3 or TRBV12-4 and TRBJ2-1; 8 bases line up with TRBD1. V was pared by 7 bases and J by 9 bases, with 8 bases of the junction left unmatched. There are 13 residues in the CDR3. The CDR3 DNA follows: TGTGCCAGCACCCCCAGGGGGCTGGGTGAGCAGTTCTTC. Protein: CASTPRGLGEQFF.

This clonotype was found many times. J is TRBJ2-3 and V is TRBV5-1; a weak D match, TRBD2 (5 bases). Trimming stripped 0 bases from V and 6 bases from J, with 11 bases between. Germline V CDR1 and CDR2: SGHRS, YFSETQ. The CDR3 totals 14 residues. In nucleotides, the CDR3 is TGCGCCAGCAGCTTGGGGGGAGTGAGGGATACGCAGTATTTT. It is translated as CASSLGGVRDTQYF. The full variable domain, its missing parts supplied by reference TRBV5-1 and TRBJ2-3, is KAGVTQTPRYLIKTRGQQVTLSCSPISGHRSVSWYQQTPGQGLQFLFEYFSETQRNKGNFPGRFSGRQFSNSRSEMNVSTLELGDSALYLCASSLGGVRDTQYFGPGTRLTVL.

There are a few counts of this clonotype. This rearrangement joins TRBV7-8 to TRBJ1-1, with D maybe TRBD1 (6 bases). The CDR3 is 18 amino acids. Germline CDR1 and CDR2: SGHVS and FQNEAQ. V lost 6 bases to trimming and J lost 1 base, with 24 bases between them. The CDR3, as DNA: TGTGCCAGCAGTTTTGGTGAAGGACAGAACTTTCGGAACACTGAAGCTTTCTTT. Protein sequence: CASSFGEGQNFRNTEAFF.

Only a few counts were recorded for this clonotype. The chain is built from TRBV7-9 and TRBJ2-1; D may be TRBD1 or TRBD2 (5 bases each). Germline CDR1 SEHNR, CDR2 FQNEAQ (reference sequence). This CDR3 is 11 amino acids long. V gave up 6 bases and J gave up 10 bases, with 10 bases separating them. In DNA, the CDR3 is TGTGCCAGCAGACCTGGGGGAGAGCAGTTCTTC. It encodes CASRPGGEQFF.